These 18 T cell receptor beta chains came from one sample sequenced in a study of blood T cell repertoires in COVID-19. Generated by immunoSEQ multiplex PCR, the TCRdb table keeps only in-frame clones and is missing some. In the table there are some 35,000 clones, 70% to 90% of which are singletons. Input material: peripheral blood. All receptors come from a man between 65 and 85 years old with active COVID-19.

This CDR3 reads CASSKPDSRQPQHF. CDR3 sequence (DNA): TGTGCCAGCAGCAAACCGGACAGCCGTCAGCCCCAGCATTTT. The chain employs TRBV21-1 and TRBJ1-5; the table's D call, TRBD1, has no DNA check behind it. TRBV21-1 is an annotated pseudogene. This CDR3 spans 14 amino acids.

The rearrangement links TRBV7-9 to TRBJ2-7; the match to TRBD2 covers 12 bases. V trimming: 5 bases; J trimming: 3 bases; junction bases outside the gene matches: 8. The CDR3 is made up of 16 amino acids. Germline V gives CDR1 SEHNR, CDR2 FQNEAQ (reference sequence). This CDR3 reads CASSPTSGSLYYEQYF. In DNA, the CDR3 is TGTGCCAGCAGCCCGACTAGCGGGAGCTTGTACTACGAGCAGTACTTC.

The CDR3 loop reads CASSLEAGTGSLSYQPQHF. CDR3 nucleotide sequence: TGTGCCAGCAGCTTAGAAGCCGGGACAGGGTCCCTGAGTTATCAGCCCCAGCATTTT. The chain uses TRBV7-2 and TRBJ1-5; 9 nucleotides match TRBD1. V dropped 1 base and J dropped 5; count of bases not matched to a gene: 15. Germline loops: CDR1 SGHTA, CDR2 FQGNSA. The CDR3 is 19 residues long.

This chain connects TRBV27 to TRBJ2-3; D might be TRBD1 (7 bases). Trimming left V 10 bases short and J 0 bases short, with 17 bases between. CDR1 and CDR2 (germline): MNHEY, SMNVEV (reference sequence). The CDR3 spans 15 residues. DNA for the CDR3: TGTGCCACCAGGAGGGACAGCCTGAGCACAGATACGCAGTATTTT. This gives the protein CATRRDSLSTDTQYF.

J is TRBJ2-4 and V is TRBV6-6, with TRBD2 identical over 14 bases. CDR3 size: 16 residues. Germline trimming cut 5 bases from V and 6 bases from J; bases unmatched to any gene: 6. Looked up from germline, CDR1 is MNHNY and CDR2 is SVGAGI (reference sequence). The CDR3 reads CASSRLAGGPGNIQYF. The DNA of the CDR3 is TGTGCCAGCAGTCGACTAGCGGGAGGGCCCGGAAACATTCAGTACTTC.

This clone appeared a few times. The CDR3 DNA reads as TGTGCCAGCAGCCCACAAACAGGGCTGTATCAGCCCCAGCATTTT. Translated, it gives CASSPQTGLYQPQHF. The rearrangement links TRBV28 to TRBJ1-5, with D possibly being TRBD1 (6 bases). Per germline, CDR1 MDHEN and CDR2 SYDVKM. The CDR3 contains 15 residues. V dropped 6 bases and J dropped 5 bases, with 17 bases sitting between them.

This chain connects TRBV5-1 to TRBJ2-2; 10 positions agree with TRBD1. Germline V gene sequence: CDR1 SGHRS, CDR2 YFSETQ. V trimming: 4 bases; J trimming: 3 bases; junction bases outside the gene matches: 3. This CDR3 has 15 amino acids. The CDR3 is CASSRQGADTGELFF. CDR3 DNA sequence: TGCGCCAGCAGCCGACAGGGGGCGGACACCGGGGAGCTGTTTTTT.

V gene TRBV6-5 combines with J gene TRBJ2-7; 7 nucleotides agree with TRBD2. This CDR3 has 15 amino acids. V was pared by 4 bases and J by 2 bases, with 8 bases of the junction left unmatched. Germline values: CDR1 MNHEY, CDR2 SVGAGI. This CDR3 is CASSSPGTTTYEQYF. The CDR3 nucleotides read TGTGCCAGCAGTTCCCCCGGGACTACAACCTACGAGCAGTACTTC.

This chain uses TRBV2 with TRBJ2-7; tentative D call: TRBD1 (5 bases). Germline V gives CDR1 SNHLY, CDR2 FYNNEI. This CDR3 is 13 amino acids long. V was cut by 6 bases and J by 3 bases, with 12 bases left in between. The CDR3 is CASRGVLYYEQYF. The CDR3 DNA follows: TGTGCCAGCAGAGGGGTCCTTTACTACGAGCAGTACTTC.

The sample holds a few counts of this clone. The chain employs TRBV19 and TRBJ2-2; D gene ambiguous. Germline-derived CDR1 and CDR2 are LNHDA and SQIVND (reference sequence). CDR3 length: 13 amino acids. V was cut by 5 bases and J by 8 bases, with 12 bases left in between. Here the CDR3 reads CASSRQVQGELFF. The CDR3 DNA is TGTGCCAGTAGTCGGCAGGTTCAGGGGGAGCTGTTTTTT.

This clone was observed once. The chain employs TRBV4-3 and TRBJ2-7; perhaps TRBD1 as D (6 bases). V was shortened by 0 bases and J by 2 bases, with 11 bases between the two germline ends. Germline values: CDR1 LGHNA, CDR2 YSLEER. This CDR3 has 15 residues. CDR3 sequence reads: CASSQDTRGTYEQYF. CDR3 DNA sequence: TGCGCCAGCAGCCAAGATACGAGGGGGACCTACGAGCAGTACTTC.

This clone was seen once. The chain has TRBV5-1 and TRBJ2-6; 7 bases align to TRBD1. This CDR3 region has 16 residues. Germline assignment: CDR1 SGHRS and CDR2 YFSETQ. The J segment lost 0 bases and the V segment lost 4 bases, leaving 4 bases of the junction unmatched. The CDR3 reads CASSLWDSSGANVLTF. CDR3 in DNA: TGCGCCAGCAGCCTATGGGACAGCTCTGGGGCCAACGTCCTGACTTTC.

About this clone itself: At one of its ends the junction is not consistent with the germline gene, which may arise from a read error. This chain connects TRBV7-7 to TRBJ1-4; D may be TRBD1 (5 bases). Germline CDR1 is SSHAT and CDR2 is FNYEAQ (reference sequence). CDR3 size: 14 residues. This CDR3 is CASSPDQGREKLFF. CDR3 sequence (DNA): TGTGCTAGCAGCCCCGACCAGGGCCGGGAAAAACTGTTTTTT.

The chain employs TRBV6-2 or TRBV6-3 and TRBJ2-5, with TRBD1 matching 9 bases. V shed 1 base, J shed 2 bases, and the junction held 2 bases outside the gene matches. The CDR3 has 15 residues. In germline, CDR1 is MNHEY, CDR2 SVGEGT. This CDR3 reads CASSYLGQGQETQYF. For the CDR3, the DNA is TGTGCCAGCAGTTACTTGGGACAGGGACAAGAGACCCAGTACTTC.

This chain uses TRBV28 with TRBJ1-2; possibly TRBD1 for D (5 bases). Germline V gene sequence: CDR1 MDHEN, CDR2 SYDVKM. The CDR3 contains 13 residues. V was trimmed by 11 bases and J by 8 bases, leaving 21 bases between them. This chain's CDR3 is CACQEGRSRGYTF. Here the CDR3 DNA reads TGTGCCTGCCAGGAGGGGAGGAGTCGGGGCTACACCTTC.

By proportion, this clone is medium-sized. V is TRBV5-8 and J is TRBJ2-2; 9 bases map to TRBD1. Germline CDR1 SGHTS, CDR2 YDEGEE. This CDR3 comprises 16 residues. The J segment lost 1 base and the V segment lost 4 bases, leaving 5 bases of the junction unmatched. The CDR3 is CASSRGTGMNTGELFF. CDR3 nucleotide sequence: TGTGCCAGCAGCCGAGGGACAGGGATGAACACCGGGGAGCTGTTTTTT.

The genes are TRBV6-6 and TRBJ2-5; TRBD1 might be the D (6 bases). Trimming pared 5 bases from V and 5 bases from J, leaving 12 bases between. CDR1 MNHNY and CDR2 SVGAGI come from the germline V gene (reference sequence). The CDR3 has 13 residues. CDR3 sequence (DNA): TGTGCCAGCAGTAGGACAGTGGCCGAGACCCAGTACTTC. Protein: CASSRTVAETQYF.

The V gene is TRBV6-2 or TRBV6-3, the J gene TRBJ2-3; 9 nucleotides align to TRBD2. Unmatched junction bases numbered 12, after V lost 2 bases and J lost 6 bases. This CDR3 is 17 amino acids long. Germline CDR1 is MNHEY and CDR2 is SVGEGT. DNA of the CDR3: TGTGCCAGCAGTTACCACTTGGGCGGGGGGGCCTTGGATACGCAGTATTTT. This translates into CASSYHLGGGALDTQYF.